Included here is one T cell receptor beta chain sequence, with context. Its antigen remains unknown. A quantity of 0.5 to 1 ug RNA underwent reverse transcription using random hexamers. Multiplex immunoSEQ PCR targeted 54 Vbeta and 13 Jbeta TCR beta segments. TCRdb recomputed calls from the immunoSEQ multiplex PCR reads with MiXCR, one row per CDR3 protein. In the table there are approximately 150,000 distinct CDR3 sequences, around 94% of which are singletons. Between the trimmed V and J ends, which lost 6 bases and 3 bases, there was a span of 14 bases. CDR3 length equals 13 residues. Germline CDR1 is DFQATT and CDR2 is SNEGSKA (reference sequence). The data were taken from a study of CD8 T cells in Susac syndrome. Study observations and caveats: That the number of individuals in its TCR sequencing and HLA analysis was relatively small was acknowledged by the study.

Through negative isolation, CD4+ and CD8+ T cells were obtained, while TEMRA cells were enriched using FACS. The origin of this receptor is a human donor with multiple sclerosis. The chain couples TRBV20-1 to TRBJ1-2; no definite D call. Sequencing was performed on CD4+ T cells from PBMCs. The CDR3 spells CSAPSMPDYGYTF. The DNA for the CDR3 is TGCAGTGCCCCTTCCATGCCCGACTATGGCTACACCTTC.